This T cell receptor (beta chain) was found in a study of cytomegalovirus exposure and HLA in healthy donors. Germline CDR1 is SQVTM and CDR2 is ANQGSEA. Deletions cut 4 bases from V and 2 bases from J, with 8 bases between. This CDR3 has 12 amino acids. The PCR used 60 Vbeta and 13 Jbeta primers. TCRdb's copy holds only in-frame clones and misses some; the assay was immunoSEQ multiplex PCR. With some 84,000 clones in the sample, the ten largest clones hold 0.58%. The chain recombines TRBV29-1 with TRBJ2-5; D is uncertain. The sample consisted of PBMCs. This sequence originates from a man between 45 and 60 years old in good health and CMV-seronegative. CDR3 sequence: CSVVYVQETQYF. CDR3 nucleotide sequence: TGCAGCGTTGTCTATGTTCAAGAGACCCAGTACTTC.